This T cell receptor beta chain was recorded in a study of T-cell reconstitution after alpha-beta-depleted transplantation in children. Study outcomes and limitations: After transplant, at about two months, alpha-beta T cells were reportedly derived from several hundred expanded graft clones. A year post-transplant, T-cell counts and diversity derived mostly from newly produced T cells. The study traced high day-60 TCRbeta diversity in some patients to surviving recipient T cells and thymic progenitors.

The CDR3 is 13 residues long. With 5 bases removed from V and 8 bases from J, the gap between germline ends came to 15 bases. Germline V gene sequence: CDR1 LNHNV, CDR2 YYDKDF (reference sequence). Researchers prepared the TCRbeta library using unique molecular identifiers, the study reports. TCRdb re-called the PCR reads with MiXCR, one entry per CDR3 protein. The sample includes about 980,000 distinct CDR3 sequences, roughly 29% seen only once; the top ten take approximately 30%. This clonotype was counted between two and nine times. Its antigen remains unknown. The source is a boy younger than two who had a stem cell transplant for SCID, so the T cells may come from the graft donor. The genes are TRBV15 and TRBJ1-1; D remains unclear. Here the sequenced sample was PBMCs, mostly from graft donor cells, taken 360 days after TCRalphabeta/CD19-depleted stem cell transplant. The CDR3 spells CATSDGAVREAFF. DNA for the CDR3: TGTGCCACCAGCGACGGCGCGGTCCGCGAAGCTTTCTTT.